The 18 T cell receptor beta chains below were found in one sample sequenced in a study of CD8 T cells in Susac syndrome. RNA totalling roughly 0.45 to 1 ug underwent reverse transcription with random hexamers. One entry per CDR3 protein results from TCRdb running MiXCR on the immunoSEQ multiplex PCR reads. The repertoire holds roughly 200,000 distinct CDR3 sequences, about 93% seen once, with around 0.096% in the top ten. The source material was CD4+ T cells from PBMCs. The receptors derive from a human donor in good health.

The gene calls are TRBV19 and TRBJ1-1; 7 bases match TRBD1. The CDR3 runs 13 residues. CDR1 and CDR2 from the germline V gene are LNHDA and SQIVND (reference sequence). V was pared by 7 bases and J by 0 bases, with 2 bases of the junction left unmatched. The CDR3 bases are TGTGCCAGTACCGGGACAGTGAACACTGAAGCTTTCTTT. Translated: CASTGTVNTEAFF.

This sequence joins TRBV28 and TRBJ1-2, with TRBD1 matching 8 bases. This CDR3 has 13 amino acids. Germline trimming cut 3 bases from V and 7 bases from J; bases unmatched to any gene: 4. Germline V lookup: CDR1 MDHEN, CDR2 SYDVKM. CDR3 bases: TGTGCCAGCAGTTTGTGGGACAGGAGTGGCTACACCTTC. Translated, it gives CASSLWDRSGYTF.

The chain employs TRBV28 and TRBJ2-4; 8 bases fit TRBD2. The germline V gene encodes CDR1 MDHEN and CDR2 SYDVKM. J lost 6 bases, V lost 6 bases, and 7 bases had no gene match. CDR3 length equals 14 residues. CDR3 nucleotide sequence: TGTGCCAGCAGCCTCGGGAGGGCGCGAAACATTCAGTACTTC. Amino acids: CASSLGRARNIQYF.

The V gene is TRBV7-2, the J gene TRBJ2-3; 7 nucleotides match TRBD2. The CDR3 totals 14 residues. CDR1 is SGHTA and CDR2 is FQGNSA in the germline V gene. V gave up 10 bases and J gave up 2 bases; unmatched junction bases: 9. The CDR3 DNA reads as TGTGCCATCCTCTGGGGGGGGGTCACAGATACGCAGTATTTT. It codes for CAILWGGVTDTQYF.

This clonotype showed up just a few times. The V call is TRBV3-1, the J call TRBJ2-2; weak D call: TRBD2 (5 bases). Germline values: CDR1 LGHDT, CDR2 YNNKEL (reference sequence). This CDR3 contains 15 residues. The V end was cut by 1 base, the J end by 2 bases, with 8 bases between. CDR3 sequence: CASSQASPNTGELFF. CDR3 coding DNA: TGTGCCAGCAGCCAAGCTAGCCCCAACACCGGGGAGCTGTTTTTT.

The gene calls are TRBV7-2 and TRBJ2-3; unclear D gene. V gave up 1 base and J gave up 3 bases, with 11 bases separating them. There are 15 residues in the CDR3. Per the germline V gene, CDR1 is SGHTA and CDR2 is FQGNSA. The CDR3 DNA is TGTGCCAGCAGCTTAGGCCTAGGTAGGACAGATACGCAGTATTTT. Protein: CASSLGLGRTDTQYF.

The rearrangement links TRBV20-1 to TRBJ1-5, with 9 bases that match TRBD1. CDR3 size: 13 residues. V shed 6 bases and J 7 bases; nucleotides not matched to a gene: 7. Per germline, CDR1 DFQATT and CDR2 SNEGSKA (reference sequence). The chain's CDR3 is CSARTGAMQPQHF. The CDR3 DNA sequence: TGCAGTGCACGGACAGGGGCTATGCAGCCCCAGCATTTT.

The genes are TRBV5-4 and TRBJ2-1, with 12 bases lining up with TRBD2. V lost 1 base, J lost 0 bases, and 8 bases stayed unmatched. Germline V gene data show CDR1 as SGHNT and CDR2 as YYREEE (reference sequence). The CDR3 is 19 residues long. The CDR3 sequence: CASSLFRTSGVFSYNEQFF. CDR3 bases: TGTGCCAGCAGCTTGTTCAGGACTAGCGGGGTGTTCTCCTACAATGAGCAGTTCTTC.

V gene TRBV6-2 or TRBV6-3 combines with J gene TRBJ1-5; 7 bases line up with TRBD1. The CDR3 loop spans 15 amino acids. Germline V gene lookup returns CDR1 MNHEY and CDR2 SVGEGT. The junction had 6 bases not matched to a gene; V was cut back by 5 bases and J by 2 bases. The DNA of the CDR3 is TGTGCCAGCAGTGACCCCGACAGGGGCAATCAGCCCCAGCATTTT. It yields the protein CASSDPDRGNQPQHF.

The chain carries TRBV2 and TRBJ2-2, with D tentatively TRBD1 (6 bases). The CDR3 has 14 residues. Trimming removed 2 bases at V and 7 bases at J, with 11 bases between. The germline CDR1 and CDR2 sequences are SNHLY and FYNNEI. The CDR3 sequence: CASSENRAGGELFF. The DNA of the CDR3 is TGTGCCAGCAGTGAAAACAGGGCGGGCGGGGAGCTGTTTTTT. Full variable domain (outside the CDR3, taken from reference TRBV2 and TRBJ2-2): EPEVTQTPSHQVTQMGQEVILRCVPISNHLYFYWYRQILGQKVEFLVSFYNNEISEKSEIFDDQFSVERPDGSNFTLKIRSTKLEDSAMYFCASSENRAGGELFFGEGSRLTVL.

In DNA, the CDR3 is TGTGCCAGCAGCCCTAGGGGGTCCTACGAGCAGTACTTC. Protein sequence: CASSPRGSYEQYF. The chain links TRBV5-8 to TRBJ2-7, with D possibly TRBD1 on 6 matching bases. Trimming took 4 bases from V and 1 from J, leaving 9 bases between them. The CDR3 is 13 residues long. Germline V CDR1 and CDR2: SGHTS, YDEGEE.

This chain uses TRBV7-2 with TRBJ2-1; D is perhaps TRBD2 (6 bases). The V gene's germline CDR1 is SGHTA and CDR2 FQGNSA. V lost 1 base to trimming and J lost 2 bases, with 9 bases between them. The length of the CDR3 is 15 residues. Here the CDR3 reads CASSLVGGPYNEQFF. CDR3 DNA: TGTGCCAGCAGCTTAGTGGGGGGACCCTACAATGAGCAGTTCTTC. Combining the CDR3 with reference TRBV7-2 and TRBJ2-1 gives the whole variable domain GAGVSQSPSNKVTEKGKDVELRCDPISGHTALYWYRQSLGQGLEFLIYFQGNSAPDKSGLPSDRFSAERTGGSVSTLTIQRTQQEDSAVYLCASSLVGGPYNEQFFGPGTRLTVL.

The rearrangement uses TRBV5-1 and TRBJ1-4; 7 bases line up with TRBD1. From germline, CDR1 is SGHRS and CDR2 YFSETQ. Unmatched junction bases numbered 8, after V lost 7 bases and J lost 8 bases. CDR3 length: 13 amino acids. Written as DNA, the CDR3 is TGCGCCAGCGGCACCGGGACAGTCGAAAAACTGTTTTTT. Encoded protein: CASGTGTVEKLFF.

The V call is TRBV19, the J call TRBJ2-6; D is ambiguous. Germline V gene data show CDR1 as LNHDA and CDR2 as SQIVND (reference sequence). Trimming stripped 7 bases from V and 4 bases from J, with 14 bases between. The CDR3 is made up of 15 amino acids. The CDR3 coding sequence is TGTGCCAGTACCGTCACCCGGCAAGGGGCCAACGTCCTGACTTTC. It is translated as CASTVTRQGANVLTF.

The chain couples TRBV7-2 to TRBJ1-2; D may be TRBD1 (5 bases). The CDR3 covers 15 residues. Germline V gene lookup returns CDR1 SGHTA and CDR2 FQGNSA. V was cut by 1 base and J by 6 bases, with 15 bases left in between. The CDR3 here is CASSLDHSPRDGYTF. The CDR3 DNA sequence: TGTGCCAGCAGCTTAGATCACAGCCCCAGGGATGGCTACACCTTC.

The chain recombines TRBV5-1 with TRBJ2-2; 8 nucleotides agree with TRBD1. The length of the CDR3 is 17 residues. The V gene's germline CDR1 is SGHRS and CDR2 YFSETQ. With V trimmed by 2 bases and J by 5 bases, 11 bases remained unmatched. This CDR3 reads CASSFDLQGGATGELFF. Here the CDR3 DNA reads TGCGCCAGCAGCTTCGACCTACAGGGGGGCGCTACCGGGGAGCTGTTTTTT.

The rearrangement joins TRBV10-3 to TRBJ1-2, with D tentatively TRBD1 (5 bases). The CDR3 runs to 15 residues. With 2 bases removed from V and 2 bases from J, the gap between germline ends came to 12 bases. Germline CDR1 is ENHRY and CDR2 is SYGVKD. CDR3 residues: CAISELGGNNYGYTF. CDR3 bases: TGTGCCATCAGTGAGCTTGGGGGAAACAACTATGGCTACACCTTC.

The V and J genes are TRBV4-2 and TRBJ1-1; D is ambiguous. Germline CDR1 and CDR2: LGHNA and YNFKEQ. This CDR3 contains 14 residues. V gave up 1 base and J gave up 1 base, with 7 bases separating them. The CDR3 region is CASSQVAENTEAFF. DNA of the CDR3: TGTGCCAGCAGCCAAGTAGCTGAGAACACTGAAGCTTTCTTT.